Sequencing of this T cell receptor beta chain was carried out in a study of blood T cell dynamics during melanoma immunotherapy (TCRdb year 2020). Regarding the complete study: Patients had metastatic melanoma and received first-line pembrolizumab or nivolumab plus ipilimumab as standard of care in the United Kingdom. Peripheral T cell receptor repertoires of metastatic melanoma patients were profiled before and after one cycle of checkpoint inhibitor therapy to find early correlates of response. A training cohort was formed from consecutive patients, and a further independent group of patients from the same centre was pooled into an external validation set. The paper as a whole reports these results and caveats: Whether the T cell clones behind the repertoire changes were melanoma-specific or instead reflected general immune activation was something the study could not determine. Unlike progressors, patients who went on to achieve disease control showed a bifurcated reorganization of the PBMC repertoire at W3, with either increased clonality or increased diversity. The relatively small sample size was acknowledged as a potential limitation on generalization of the results.

Comments on this clone: Its antigen target is currently unknown. No base-level quality is on record; no much larger clone is a single base apart.

Every bulk PBMC sample was loaded with the same fixed amount of 350 to 450 ng of DNA. Following the manufacturer instructions, the immunoSEQ TCRb Assay kit was used to amplify TCR beta CDR3 sequences from genomic DNA. The KAPA Library Quantification Kit for Illumina platforms was used to quantify the pooled libraries by qPCR. Sequencing of the pooled libraries was done on an Illumina NextSeq 500, with clustering at roughly 0.6-1.2 pM. The authors' analysis ran thus. The TCR data were analyzed using immunoSEQ ANALYZER and the R LymphoSeq package. A rearrangement efficiency score was calculated as productive divided by the sum of productive and non-productive CDR3 sequences. Clonality was assessed using the Gini coefficient and diversity using the Renyi index at alpha=1, with pairwise comparisons between timepoints within each patient. In LymphoSeq, clonal relatedness was computed with an edit distance of 3 and repertoire similarity was computed with the Bhattacharyya coefficient. Linear discriminant analysis on week-3 changes in clonality and diversity was built with the R MASS and caret packages to classify response. The source is immuneACCESS, and TCRdb retained only in-frame sequences with V and J called. Part of the clones is not carried over; for the studies checked, unresolved V genes explain less than half of this, and the remainder is unexplained. The V and J calls and the clone size are those of that table, but D and trimming were determined from the DNA. The sample has some 15,000 clones on record, approximately 84% of them singletons. The ten top clones hold around 5.8% of the sample.

The time point label corresponds to: pre-treatment baseline. Blood samples were collected before treatment (T0) and at week 3 (W3), after the first cycle of checkpoint blockade. Except for two patients with rapid clinical progression, response was assessed 12 weeks after the first infusion by RECIST 1.1; disease control meant complete response, partial response or stable disease. Patients were excluded for prior systemic cancer treatment, concomitant immunosuppressant therapy or synchronous other active malignancies. Both bulk PBMC and plasma cell-free DNA were sequenced for TCR beta so that circulating cells and T cell turnover could be tracked. PBMC were isolated from blood with Lymphoprep and SepMate tubes, followed by red cell lysis. QIAamp DNA Blood Mini kits were used to extract DNA from PBMC and from sorted T cell subsets. From the cysteine up to the phenylalanine, the CDR3 has a length of 16 residues. Of the read, only the CDR3 DNA is kept; its 48 bases are in frame from base 1. CDR1 and CDR2 were assigned from the germline V gene as SGHRS and YFSETQ. A distance of 17 bases separates the germline ends of V and J, which lose 0 bases and 5 bases respectively.

This clonotype was obtained from a human donor with melanoma. This receptor chain uses TRBV5-1 and TRBJ2-5; perhaps TRBD1 is the D gene, with 6 bases matching. The sample was blood, taken from a patient treated with checkpoint blockade. This receptor has the CDR3 CASSLAPLGGRETQYF. In nucleotide form, the sequence is TGCGCCAGCAGCTTGGCCCCTCTAGGGGGTAGGGAGACCCAGTACTTC.